This TCR beta chain was sequenced for a study of cytomegalovirus exposure and HLA in healthy donors. The CDR3 is 16 amino acids. The ends lost 3 bases at V and 5 bases at J; junction bases unmatched: 8. The germline V gene encodes CDR1 KGHSH and CDR2 LQKENI. Study-wide results and caveats: In a later analysis, TCR beta V- and J-gene trimming was associated with a missense DCLRE1C variant.

In its sample, this clone was seen once. No antigen is known for it. With 60 Vbeta and 13 Jbeta primers, the PCR was carried out. Data came from immunoSEQ multiplex PCR; TCRdb stores just in-frame clones and leaves some out. The table shows approximately 150,000 clones, with about 64% occurring only once. The rearrangement uses TRBV18 and TRBJ1-4, with 8 positions matching TRBD1. This receptor was obtained from a woman aged 25-40 years in good health and CMV-seropositive. Sequenced sample: PBMCs. The CDR3 DNA reads as TGTGCCAGCTCACCCGGCCAGGGGGCATTGAATGAAAAACTGTTTTTT. This sequence encodes CASSPGQGALNEKLFF.